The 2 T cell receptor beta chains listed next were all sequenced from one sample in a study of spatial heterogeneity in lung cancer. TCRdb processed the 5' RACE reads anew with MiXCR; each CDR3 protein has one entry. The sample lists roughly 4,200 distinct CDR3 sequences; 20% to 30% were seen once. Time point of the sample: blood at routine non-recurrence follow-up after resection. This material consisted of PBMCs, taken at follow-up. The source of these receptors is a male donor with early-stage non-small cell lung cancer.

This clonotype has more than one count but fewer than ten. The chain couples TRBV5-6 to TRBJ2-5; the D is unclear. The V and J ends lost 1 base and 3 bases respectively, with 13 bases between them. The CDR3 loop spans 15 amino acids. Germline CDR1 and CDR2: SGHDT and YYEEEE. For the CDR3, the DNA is TGTGCCAGCAGCTTGTCCCCCCTGGGTGAAGAGACCCAGTACTTC. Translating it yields CASSLSPLGEETQYF. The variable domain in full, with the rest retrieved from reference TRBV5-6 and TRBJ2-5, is DAGVTQSPTHLIKTRGQQVTLRCSPKSGHDTVSWYQQALGQGPQFIFQYYEEEERQRGNFPDRFSGHQFPNYSSELNVNALLLGDSALYLCASSLSPLGEETQYFGPGTRLLVL.

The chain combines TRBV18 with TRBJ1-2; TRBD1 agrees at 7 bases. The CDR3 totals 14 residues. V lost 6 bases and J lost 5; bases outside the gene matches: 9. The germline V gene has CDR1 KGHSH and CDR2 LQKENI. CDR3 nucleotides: TGTGCCAGCTCCCTCACAGGACAGGAGTATGGCTACACCTTC. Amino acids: CASSLTGQEYGYTF.